One sample yielded the 24 T cell receptor beta chains listed below, sequenced in a study of blood T cell repertoires in COVID-19. Sequencing used immunoSEQ multiplex PCR; TCRdb keeps in-frame clones, though not all of them. Of approximately 26,000 clones listed, roughly 91% are singletons. Sequencing was done on a sample of peripheral blood. The receptors originated from a human donor in a cohort sampled during active COVID-19. The donor label of this sample is uncertain.

CDR3 coding DNA: TGTGCCAGCACTTCAACAGGGTATGGCTACACCTTC. Its protein product is CASTSTGYGYTF. The chain couples TRBV12-3 or TRBV12-4 to TRBJ1-2; TRBD1 might be the D (6 bases). V lost 7 bases and J lost 5, with 11 bases in between. There are 12 residues in the CDR3.

The chain combines TRBV14 with TRBJ2-2; 8 nucleotides align to TRBD1. V was clipped by 6 bases and J by 4 bases; unmatched bases: 7. Per the germline V gene, CDR1 is SGHDN and CDR2 is FVKESK. This CDR3 spans 15 amino acids. The CDR3: CASSPNRGATGELFF. In DNA form, the CDR3 reads TGTGCCAGCAGTCCCAACAGGGGGGCCACCGGGGAGCTGTTTTTT.

The gene calls are TRBV5-6 and TRBJ1-1; TRBD1 matches at 8 bases. With V trimmed by 2 bases and J by 5 bases, 14 bases remained unmatched. This CDR3 has 17 residues. Germline CDR1 and CDR2: SGHDT and YYEEEE. The CDR3 DNA reads TGTGCCAGCAGCTTTGCCCGGCAGGGGGCCGCGAGGACTGAAGCTTTCTTT. The encoded protein is CASSFARQGAARTEAFF.

CDR3 coding DNA: TGCGCCAGCAGCCAAAACTTCGGGGGAAACACCATATATTTT. It yields the protein CASSQNFGGNTIYF. The chain combines TRBV5-1 with TRBJ1-3, with unresolved D. Germline assignment: CDR1 SGHRS and CDR2 YFSETQ. The ends were cut back, 4 bases at V and 4 bases at J, with 12 bases in the middle. The CDR3 totals 14 residues.

This rearrangement joins TRBV7-9 to TRBJ1-1, with 9 bases fitting TRBD1. CDR3 size: 15 residues. Germline V gene lookup returns CDR1 SEHNR and CDR2 FQNEAQ (reference sequence). V shed 3 bases, J shed 3 bases, and the junction held 5 bases outside the gene matches. CDR3 residues: CASSFGQGRDTEAFF. In nucleotides, the CDR3 is TGTGCCAGCAGCTTTGGACAGGGGAGGGACACTGAAGCTTTCTTT.

The chain uses TRBV18 and TRBJ2-2, with D tentatively TRBD1 (6 bases). TRBJ1-3 matches the DNA end more closely, so the J call is doubtful. The CDR3 totals 16 residues. Germline loops: CDR1 KGHSH, CDR2 LQKENI. The CDR3 DNA reads TGTGCCAGCTCACCCACAGGGCTGGCCTCTGGAAACACCATATATTTT. This encodes CASSPTGLASGNTIYF.

CDR3 bases: TGCGCCAGCAGCTCGTCAACAGGGGTGTCTTCACCCCTCCACTTT. Its protein product is CASSSSTGVSSPLHF. The chain links TRBV4-3 to TRBJ1-6; 7 nucleotides match TRBD1. The V gene end was trimmed by 5 bases and the J gene end by 9 bases; junction bases not matched to a gene: 10. CDR1 and CDR2 from the germline V gene are LGHNA and YSLEER. This CDR3 region has 15 residues.

The chain carries TRBV2 and TRBJ1-2; 7 nucleotides line up with TRBD1. Trimming took 6 bases from V and 8 from J; bases not matched to a gene: 6. Germline loops: CDR1 SNHLY, CDR2 FYNNEI. This CDR3 contains 12 residues. The CDR3 DNA reads as TGTGCCAGCAGCGATACAGGGGAAGGCTACACCTTC. Residues: CASSDTGEGYTF.

The chain combines TRBV25-1 with TRBJ1-1; 8 bases line up with TRBD1. This CDR3 has 15 amino acids. Per germline, CDR1 MGHDK and CDR2 SYGVNS. The J segment lost 2 bases and the V segment lost 5 bases, leaving 7 bases of the junction unmatched. CDR3 sequence (DNA): TGTGCCAGCAGTCCCGTCAGGGGGCGAAACACTGAAGCTTTCTTT. Translation: CASSPVRGRNTEAFF.

The V call is TRBV5-1, the J call TRBJ1-2; D remains ambiguous. V was cut by 0 bases and J by 4 bases, with 7 bases left in between. The CDR3 runs to 13 residues. Germline CDR1 SGHRS, CDR2 YFSETQ. CDR3: CASSLGESYGYTF. In DNA, the CDR3 is TGCGCCAGCAGCTTGGGCGAGTCCTATGGCTACACCTTC.

The J gene is TRBJ2-1, the V gene TRBV28; D is perhaps TRBD2 (6 bases). The V gene lost 7 bases and the J gene lost 10 bases, with 29 bases spanning the gap. This CDR3 contains 17 residues. Germline-derived CDR1 and CDR2 are MDHEN and SYDVKM. In nucleotides, the CDR3 is TGTGCCAGCACCCCCCCGGGCCCGGGGGTAGGAGGCGGAGAGCAGTTCTTC. This sequence encodes CASTPPGPGVGGGEQFF. The full variable domain, its missing parts supplied by reference TRBV28 and TRBJ2-1, is DVKVTQSSRYLVKRTGEKVFLECVQDMDHENMFWYRQDPGLGLRLIYFSYDVKMKEKGDIPEGYSVSREKKERFSLILESASTNQTSMYLCASTPPGPGVGGGEQFFGPGTRLTVL.

V gene TRBV28 combines with J gene TRBJ2-2; tentatively, D is TRBD1 (6 bases). CDR1 MDHEN and CDR2 SYDVKM come from the germline V gene. The CDR3 has 17 amino acids. The V and J ends lost 4 bases and 7 bases respectively, with 22 bases between them. Written as DNA, the CDR3 is TGTGCCAGCAGTTCCCTCCTGGCAGGGGTTCGCAGCGGGGAGCTGTTTTTT. It specifies CASSSLLAGVRSGELFF.

The chain joins TRBV6-5 to TRBJ1-2; possibly TRBD1 for D (6 bases). The CDR3 loop spans 13 amino acids. Germline-derived CDR1 and CDR2 are MNHEY and SVGAGI. The ends were cut back, 6 bases at V and 8 bases at J, with 16 bases in the middle. Here the CDR3 reads CASRAGGWRGYTF. The CDR3 DNA sequence: TGTGCCAGCAGGGCGGGGGGCTGGCGGGGCTACACCTTC.

V usage is TRBV19 and J usage is TRBJ1-5, with D hard to call. The CDR3 totals 15 residues. Germline CDR1 reads LNHDA; CDR2 reads SQIVND (reference sequence). The V gene lost 7 bases and the J gene lost 4 bases, with 17 bases spanning the gap. The CDR3 loop is CASTGGGTMNQPQHF. In DNA, the CDR3 is TGTGCCAGTACTGGCGGCGGAACAATGAATCAGCCCCAGCATTTT.

The chain uses TRBV7-3 and TRBJ1-3; D is perhaps TRBD1 (5 bases). Trimming stripped 3 bases from V and 4 bases from J, with 13 bases between. Germline V gives CDR1 SGHTA, CDR2 FQGTGA. The CDR3 consists of 15 residues. The CDR3 coding sequence is TGTGCCAGCAGCTTTGTGGTCAGGGCCGGAAACACCATATATTTT. Translating it yields CASSFVVRAGNTIYF. The whole variable domain, filled in from reference TRBV7-3 and TRBJ1-3, reads GAGVSQTPSNKVTEKGKYVELRCDPISGHTALYWYRQSLGQGPEFLIYFQGTGAADDSGLPNDRFFAVRPEGSVSTLKIQRTERGDSAVYLCASSFVVRAGNTIYFGEGSWLTVV.

The rearrangement joins TRBV5-1 to TRBJ2-2; D uncertain. Trimming took 4 bases from V and 8 from J, leaving 9 bases between them. Germline V lookup: CDR1 SGHRS, CDR2 YFSETQ. This CDR3 is built from 12 residues. The DNA for the CDR3 is TGCGCCAGCAGCCGAGCCAGGGGGGAGCTGTTTTTT. Its protein product is CASSRARGELFF.

The chain has TRBV14 and TRBJ2-1, with 7 positions matching TRBD1. CDR1 is SGHDN, CDR2 FVKESK, per germline. This CDR3 is 16 amino acids long. The V and J ends lost 4 bases and 8 bases, in that order; junction bases with no gene match: 14. The CDR3 coding sequence is TGTGCCAGCAGCCCAGTACGAACATACACAGGGGATGAGCAGTTCTTC. Its protein is CASSPVRTYTGDEQFF.

The chain carries TRBV4-2 and TRBJ1-2; TRBD1 matches at 7 bases. The CDR3 has 15 amino acids. Losses at the gene ends were 3 bases for V and 4 bases for J; bases not matched to a gene: 8. Germline lookup yields CDR1 LGHNA and CDR2 YNFKEQ. CDR3 sequence reads: CASSHGTEEAYGYTF. The CDR3 coding sequence is TGTGCCAGCAGCCACGGGACAGAAGAAGCCTATGGCTACACCTTC.

J is TRBJ1-2 and V is TRBV6-4, with 7 nucleotides matching TRBD1. V was pared by 5 bases and J by 4 bases, with 4 bases of the junction left unmatched. The V gene's germline CDR1 is MRHNA and CDR2 SNTAGT. This CDR3 contains 13 residues. CDR3: CASSPDRTYGYTF. CDR3 bases: TGTGCCAGCAGTCCGGACAGGACCTATGGCTACACCTTC.

The chain has TRBV6-6 and TRBJ2-1; TRBD2 agrees at 8 bases. This CDR3 has 14 amino acids. In germline, CDR1 is MNHNY, CDR2 SVGAGI (reference sequence). V lost 10 bases and J lost 4; bases outside the gene matches: 9. CDR3 nucleotides: TGTGCCACCATTTCTAGCGGGTCATACAATGAGCAGTTCTTC. Amino acid sequence: CATISSGSYNEQFF.

This clone was detected only once. The chain carries TRBV5-1 and TRBJ2-5; D not resolved. The CDR3 loop spans 11 amino acids. Germline values: CDR1 SGHRS, CDR2 YFSETQ. With 1 base removed from V and 5 bases from J, the gap between germline ends came to 3 bases. CDR3 nucleotide sequence: TGCGCCAGCAGCTTGCGGGAGACCCAGTACTTC. Protein product: CASSLRETQYF.

This clone occurred once. The chain is built from TRBV13 and TRBJ1-2, with D perhaps matching TRBD1 (5 bases). The germline V gene has CDR1 PRHDT and CDR2 FYEKMQ (reference sequence). This CDR3 comprises 13 residues. V was pared by 5 bases and J by 4 bases, with 11 bases between. The CDR3, as DNA: TGTGCCAGCAGCCCGACAGAGGCCTATGGCTACACCTTC. This encodes CASSPTEAYGYTF.

The chain is built from TRBV11-2 and TRBJ1-3, with D uncertain. This CDR3 contains 16 residues. The V end was cut by 2 bases, the J end by 0 bases, with 11 bases between. From germline, CDR1 is SGHAT and CDR2 FQNNGV. For the CDR3, the DNA is TGTGCCAGCAGCTTACCTGTAACAATCTCTGGAAACACCATATATTTT. Translation: CASSLPVTISGNTIYF.

The chain has TRBV5-1 and TRBJ2-4, with 8 bases fitting TRBD1. Germline V gives CDR1 SGHRS, CDR2 YFSETQ. This CDR3 is built from 14 residues. The V segment lost 1 base and the J segment 9 bases; nucleotides outside the gene matches: 6. CDR3 bases: TGCGCCAGCAGCTTGAGGGGCAGGGGGCCCATTCAGTACTTC. As protein: CASSLRGRGPIQYF.